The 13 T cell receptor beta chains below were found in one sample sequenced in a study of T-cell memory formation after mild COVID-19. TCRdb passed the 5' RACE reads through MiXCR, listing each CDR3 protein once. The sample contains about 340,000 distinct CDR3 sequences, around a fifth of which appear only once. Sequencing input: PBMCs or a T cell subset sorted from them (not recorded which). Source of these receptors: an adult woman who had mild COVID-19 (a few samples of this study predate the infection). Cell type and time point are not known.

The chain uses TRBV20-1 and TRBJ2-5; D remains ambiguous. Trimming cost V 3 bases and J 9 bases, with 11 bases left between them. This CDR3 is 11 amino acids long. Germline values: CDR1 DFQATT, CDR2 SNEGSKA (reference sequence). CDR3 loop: CSASVAWAQYF. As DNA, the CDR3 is TGCAGTGCTAGTGTGGCATGGGCCCAGTACTTC.

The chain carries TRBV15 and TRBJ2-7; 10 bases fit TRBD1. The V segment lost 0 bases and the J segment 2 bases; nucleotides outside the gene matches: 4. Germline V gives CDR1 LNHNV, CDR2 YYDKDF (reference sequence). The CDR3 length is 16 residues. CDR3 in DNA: TGTGCCACCAGCAGAGACCGGGACAGGGGCCCCTACGAGCAGTACTTC. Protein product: CATSRDRDRGPYEQYF.

The chain's CDR3 is CASSLAGGGAYEQYF. DNA for the CDR3: TGTGCCAGCAGCTTAGCGGGCGGGGGTGCCTACGAGCAGTACTTC. V and J are TRBV7-9 and TRBJ2-7; 7 positions agree with TRBD2. With 0 bases clipped from V and 2 bases from J, the junction kept 4 bases outside the gene matches. Looked up from germline, CDR1 is SEHNR and CDR2 is FQNEAQ (reference sequence). The CDR3 is 15 amino acids. Filled out from reference TRBV7-9 and TRBJ2-7, the complete variable domain reads DTGVSQNPRHKITKRGQNVTFRCDPISEHNRLYWYRQTLGQGPEFLTYFQNEAQLEKSRLLSDRFSAERPKGSFSTLEIQRTEQGDSAMYLCASSLAGGGAYEQYFGPGTRLTVT.

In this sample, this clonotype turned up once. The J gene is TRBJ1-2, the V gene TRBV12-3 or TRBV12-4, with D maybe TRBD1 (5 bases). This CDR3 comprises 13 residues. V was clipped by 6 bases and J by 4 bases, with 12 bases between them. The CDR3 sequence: CASRGTRSYGYTF. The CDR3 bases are TGTGCCAGCAGGGGGACCCGCAGCTATGGCTACACCTTC.

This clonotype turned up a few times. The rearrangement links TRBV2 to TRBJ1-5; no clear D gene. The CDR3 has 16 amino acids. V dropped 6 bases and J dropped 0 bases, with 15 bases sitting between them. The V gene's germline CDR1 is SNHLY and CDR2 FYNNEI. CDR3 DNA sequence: TGTGCCAGCAGGACCGCCCCGGAGGATAGCAATCAGCCCCAGCATTTT. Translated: CASRTAPEDSNQPQHF.

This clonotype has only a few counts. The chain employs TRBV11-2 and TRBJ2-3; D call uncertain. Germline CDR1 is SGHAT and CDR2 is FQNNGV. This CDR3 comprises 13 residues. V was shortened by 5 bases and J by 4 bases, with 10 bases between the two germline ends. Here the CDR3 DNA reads TGTGCCAGCAGCACGTCCGCGGCAGATACGCAGTATTTT. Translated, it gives CASSTSAADTQYF.

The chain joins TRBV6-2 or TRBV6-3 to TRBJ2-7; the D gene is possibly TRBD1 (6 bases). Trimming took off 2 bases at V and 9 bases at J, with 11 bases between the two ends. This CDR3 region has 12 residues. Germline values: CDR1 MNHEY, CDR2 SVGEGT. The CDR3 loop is CASSYNLGGQYF. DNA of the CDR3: TGTGCCAGCAGTTACAATTTAGGGGGGCAGTACTTC.

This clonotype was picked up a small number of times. The DNA for the CDR3 is TGTGCCAGCAGCCAAGATCATCACATCAGGGAGACCCAGTACTTC. This gives the protein CASSQDHHIRETQYF. The gene calls are TRBV3-1 and TRBJ2-5; D gene uncertain. V gave up 0 bases and J gave up 5 bases, with 13 bases separating them. The CDR3 has 15 residues. Germline CDR1 reads LGHDT; CDR2 reads YNNKEL (reference sequence).

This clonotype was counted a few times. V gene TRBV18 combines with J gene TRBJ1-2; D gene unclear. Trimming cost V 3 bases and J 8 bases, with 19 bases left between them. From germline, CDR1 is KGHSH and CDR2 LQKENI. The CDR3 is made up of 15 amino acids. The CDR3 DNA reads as TGTGCCAGCTCACCGCAGACGGGCTCATTAGGCGGCTACACCTTC. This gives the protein CASSPQTGSLGGYTF.

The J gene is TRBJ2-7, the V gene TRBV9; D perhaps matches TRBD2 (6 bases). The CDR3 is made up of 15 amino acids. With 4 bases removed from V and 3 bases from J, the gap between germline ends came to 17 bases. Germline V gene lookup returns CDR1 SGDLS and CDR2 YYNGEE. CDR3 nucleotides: TGTGCCAGCAGCATTACCGGGACTGGCTACTACGAGCAGTACTTC. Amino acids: CASSITGTGYYEQYF.

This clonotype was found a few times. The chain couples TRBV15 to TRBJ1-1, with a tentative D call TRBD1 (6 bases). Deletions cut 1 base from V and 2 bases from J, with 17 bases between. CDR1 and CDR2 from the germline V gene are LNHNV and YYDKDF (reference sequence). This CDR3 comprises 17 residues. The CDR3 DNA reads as TGTGCCACCAGCAGAGTTGGGACACCCAAAATTAACACTGAAGCTTTCTTT. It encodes CATSRVGTPKINTEAFF.

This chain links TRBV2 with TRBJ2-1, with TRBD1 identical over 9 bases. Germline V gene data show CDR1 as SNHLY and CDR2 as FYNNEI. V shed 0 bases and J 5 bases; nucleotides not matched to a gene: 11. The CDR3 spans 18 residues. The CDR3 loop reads CASSEAVPDRGENNEQFF. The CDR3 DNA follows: TGTGCCAGCAGTGAAGCAGTCCCCGACAGGGGGGAGAACAATGAGCAGTTCTTC.

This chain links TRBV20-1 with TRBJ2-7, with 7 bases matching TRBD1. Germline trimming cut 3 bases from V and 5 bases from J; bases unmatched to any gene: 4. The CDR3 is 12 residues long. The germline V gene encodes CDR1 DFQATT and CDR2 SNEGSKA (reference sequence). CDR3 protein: CSASKGAHEQYF. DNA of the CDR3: TGCAGTGCTAGCAAGGGGGCGCACGAGCAGTACTTC.